This T cell receptor (beta chain) was sequenced in a study of cytomegalovirus exposure and HLA in healthy donors (TCRdb year 2017). The study in broad terms: An earlier analysis of some 500 of the donors reported about 290 Gb of sequence data and roughly 110 million unique TCR beta sequences from 150 million to 200 million T cells. An early release that covered 640 HLA-typed donors contained around 330 gigabases of sequencing data and 80 million or so unique TCR sequences. Of the 398 genotyped donors, 65% to 90% fell in the genetic ancestry cluster associated with self-reported Caucasian donors. The aim of the study was to test whether cataloging public T cell receptors could identify signatures of past pathogen exposure. The study used immunosequencing to profile the T cell repertoires of 600 to 850 subjects and linked those repertoires to cytomegalovirus serostatus. In addition to the first cohort of roughly 700 subjects, a separate validation cohort of some 120 different subjects was used. To predict cytomegalovirus infection status, the study brought together high-throughput TCR immunosequencing, statistical association of individual TCRs with disease status, and machine learning. To study patterns of TCR occurrence, a later analysis re-analyzed previously published TCR beta repertoires from more than 550 donors and added high-resolution HLA genotyping. Rather than drawing on any new phenotypic data, the later analysis identified candidate immune exposures from TCR beta sequences and the way those sequences occurred across donors. An earlier analysis of about 600 of the donors used high-throughput TCR beta sequencing to judge whether each TCR beta V gene segment behaved as functional or pseudogenic. Donor age, sex, ethnicity and CMV serostatus were collected together with the repertoire data. A later genetic analysis took genome-wide SNP genotypes for about 55% of the 666 donors and used that subset as a discovery cohort. All discovery cohort repertoires had been generated on a single sequencing platform. HLA typing covered class I and class II loci at four-digit resolution. Typing coverage differed by locus: A, B, C, DRB1 and DQB1 were typed in roughly 620-630 donors, DQA1 in around 500, DPA1 in around 600, and DPB1 in 400 to 490. Because of strong linkage in the cohort, 4 to 6 DR-DQ haplotypes were treated as single units for association and clustering. On average, 235,054 unique TCR beta nucleotide sequences were sequenced per donor among more than 350 genotyped donors of the cohort, with about 17% of those sequences being non-productive.

Library generation was performed with the immunoSEQ multiplex PCR assay. The multiplex PCR relied on a mix of 60 forward primers for TCR Vbeta segments and 13 reverse primers for TCR Jbeta segments. The CDR3 region of rearranged TCR beta genes was amplified from genomic DNA with a multiplex PCR assay. The Illumina HiSeq System was used to sequence the amplified TCR beta libraries as 87-base-pair reads. In the original analysis: Across the roughly 600 repertoires, a later analysis counted around 80 million unique TCR beta chains, around 10 million of which were shared by at least two donors. To remove PCR and sequencing errors, raw reads were error-corrected and collapsed into unique sequences using a nearest-neighbor algorithm that merged closely related sequences. CDR3 sequences were aligned to IMGT reference sequences to assign V, D and J gene segments. Each retained sequence needed at least a six-nucleotide match to both a V gene segment and a J gene segment. A rearrangement was called productive if the CDR3 had no stop codons and remained in frame with V and J, and every other rearrangement was called non-productive. CDR3 was defined by IMGT convention, running from the second conserved V-encoded cysteine to the conserved J-encoded phenylalanine. Sequences without an unambiguous match to a single V gene segment were excluded from the earlier analysis of a few hundred of the donors. In an earlier analysis of approximately 590 of the donors, a V segment was called functional when productive rearrangements were above 56.7%, and segregating when the standard deviation between donors exceeded 5%. A statistical classification framework was built for diagnosing cytomegalovirus status from the catalog of TCR beta chain sequences. V and J gene assignment, in a later analysis, came from comparing TCR nucleotide sequences with IMGT/GENE-DB human TR gene sequences. In a later analysis, CDR3 sequences and most-parsimonious VDJ recombination scenarios were assigned using the TCRdist pipeline. A later analysis defined each TCR beta chain by its CDR3 amino acid sequence plus V-gene family, and excluded reads lacking a unique V-gene family. As a way to deal with suspected cross-contamination and a sequencing artifact, a later analysis dropped roughly 600 nucleotide sequences that were highly shared and had low generation probability. In a later analysis, a clonal expansion index was calculated for each public chain from normalized within-repertoire ranks of inferred template counts. Generation probabilities in a later analysis came from a VDJ recombination model fitted to out-of-frame rearrangements, and those results were checked against IGoR. A later analysis scored TCR-TCR, TCR-HLA and TCR-CMV co-occurrence with hypergeometric tests, applying a repertoire-size bias correction to TCR pairs. To estimate false discovery rates, a later analysis permuted the HLA or CMV assignments 20 times. A later analysis grouped co-occurring TCRs with DBSCAN, adding TCRdist sequence similarity when clustering within HLA-allele-positive subsets. Repertoires with fewer than 30,000 or more than 120,000 public chains, plus five repertoires with anomalous nucleotide sharing, were excluded from co-occurrence clustering. TCRdb's version of the immuneACCESS table is confined to in-frame rearrangements and falls short of the full clone set. An unresolved V gene accounts for under half of the shortfall where checked; the remainder is of unknown origin. V and J calls and clone size follow that table, whereas D and trimming were derived from the DNA. The sample includes about 150,000 clones, with roughly three fifths observed a single time. The ten biggest clones cover about 1.8% of the sample.

General study outcomes and caveats: At a false discovery rate of 0.05, a later analysis linked around 15,000 TCR beta sequences to specific HLA alleles. In a later genetic analysis, fewer N-insertions in productive TCRs were reported among donors in an Asian-associated ancestry cluster than the approximately 710-donor mean. According to a later analysis, most CMV-associated TCR beta chains appeared to be HLA-restricted, and the HLA associations seemed to be driven largely by CMV exposure. A later analysis found that HLA-associated TCR beta chains were more clonally expanded and had lower generation probabilities than equally common non-associated chains. The classifier was reported to diagnose cytomegalovirus status with high specificity and sensitivity in both the original cohort and the validation cohort. The sequencing pipeline was judged likely to have produced a cluster of highly shared sequence variants as a technical artifact. The authors suggested that the approach could potentially be extended to other disease states and immunological phenotypes. Because the 87-base-pair reads could not distinguish some IMGT-functional V segments, including TRBV6-2 and TRBV6-3, those segments were excluded. V-gene and J-gene trimming of TCR beta chains was associated with a missense DCLRE1C variant in a later genetic analysis, and the association was replicated in an independent cohort. According to a later analysis, TCR association rates differed among HLA loci, with DRB1 alleles showing the most associated TCRs and HLA-C alleles showing the fewest. Because HLA typing was unavailable for some donors at each locus, only the typed subset was used in association tests. For the cohort, immune exposure information was limited to CMV serostatus. In an earlier analysis of about 550 of the donors, most TCR beta V segments were observed in productive rearrangements about 87% or about 30% of the time, broadly matching IMGT annotations. A few of the identified cytomegalovirus-associated TCR beta chains were confirmed in vitro to be specific for cytomegalovirus antigens. The study gave a list of some 150 TCR beta chains associated with cytomegalovirus. In a later analysis, several top co-occurrence clusters were reported to appear linked to parvovirus B19, influenza, CMV and Epstein-Barr virus. Because counts were too low, roughly 16 rarely observed V segments, including chromosome 9 orphons, were left out of the earlier analysis of 500 to 750 of the donors. Strong co-occurrence of HLA alleles, especially DR and DQ, made assigning TCR associations to individual alleles difficult. Roughly uniform sequencing depth across donors was assumed in presence/absence analyses, although this assumption may not hold. Most TCR sequences were seen in very few donors, while some public TCRs were found in many individuals. A further reported finding was that TCR beta sequences accurately predicted the HLA-A and HLA-B alleles for most subjects in the first cohort. This cohort had only TCR beta chains sequenced, and the lack of alpha or paired-chain data limited which features could be detected. Linkage disequilibrium might explain the correlated functional status among segregating V segments, but an unknown experimental factor could not be ruled out.

This clone was seen a few times. The antigen it binds to is not known. No much larger clonotype is one base removed from it; base qualities were not supplied. In total, approximately 700 healthy bone marrow donors made up the cohort. At the time of sampling, every cohort member was nominally healthy, though immune exposures that went unrecorded were likely present. The donor tested CMV seronegative and was one of the 352 seronegative cohort members. A peripheral blood sample was provided by each donor, and peripheral blood mononuclear cells were used for TCR beta sequencing. Genomic DNA extraction from the blood cell samples was performed with the Qiagen DNeasy Blood Extraction Kit. Including cysteine and phenylalanine, the CDR3 has 17 amino acids. Only the CDR3 DNA stays, 51 bases, in frame from base 1. V and J are truncated by 0 bases and 0 bases respectively, leaving an intervening sequence of 12 bases. The germline V gene yields SGHRS for CDR1 and YFSETQ for CDR2.

Input material: PBMCs. The receptor chain draws on TRBV5-1 and TRBJ1-4; a tentative D call is TRBD1 (5 bases match). This clonotype was obtained from a male donor in good health and CMV-seronegative. The sequenced DNA: TGCGCCAGCAGCTTGGACGGAGGGGACGCAACTAATGAAAAACTGTTTTTT. This yields the protein CASSLDGGDATNEKLFF.